The source of this TCR beta chain is a study of human T cells and chemical hapten exposure. Before extraction, the whole blood was not fractionated, and total RNA was taken from it. At least ten counts were recorded for this clonotype. Germline lookup yields CDR1 MNHEY and CDR2 SVGEGT. V lost 4 bases and J 3 bases, leaving 13 bases between the germline ends. The CDR3 runs 15 residues. Per the authors' pipeline: The median was about 96,000 TCRs per sample, ranging 23,224 to 690,600. TCRdb itself ran the 5' RACE reads through MiXCR, one entry per CDR3 protein. The V and J calls here are based on TCRdb, not the publication. The sample has about 140,000 distinct CDR3 sequences; approximately 4% are singletons.

This chain joins TRBV6-2 or TRBV6-3 and TRBJ2-1; no clear D gene. The sequence came from a female donor in good health. As DNA, the CDR3 is TGTGCCAGCAGTTCGCTCAAGAGTTACTACAATGAGCAGTTCTTC. As protein: CASSSLKSYYNEQFF.